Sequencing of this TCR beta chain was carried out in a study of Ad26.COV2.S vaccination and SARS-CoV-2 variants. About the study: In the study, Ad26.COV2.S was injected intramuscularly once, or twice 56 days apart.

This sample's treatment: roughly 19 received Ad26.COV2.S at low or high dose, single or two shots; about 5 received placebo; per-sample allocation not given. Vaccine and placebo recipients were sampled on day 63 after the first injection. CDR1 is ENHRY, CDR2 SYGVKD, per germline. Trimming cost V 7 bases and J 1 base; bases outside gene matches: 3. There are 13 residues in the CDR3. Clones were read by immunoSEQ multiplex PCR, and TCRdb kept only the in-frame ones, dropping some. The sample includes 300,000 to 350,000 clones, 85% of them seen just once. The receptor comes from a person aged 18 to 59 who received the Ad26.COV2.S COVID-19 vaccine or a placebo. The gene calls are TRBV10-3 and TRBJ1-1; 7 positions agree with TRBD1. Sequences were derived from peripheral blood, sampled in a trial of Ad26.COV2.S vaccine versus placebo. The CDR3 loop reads CAIKGTENTEAFF. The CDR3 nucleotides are TGTGCCATCAAGGGGACAGAGAACACTGAAGCTTTCTTT.